The clone carrying this TCR beta chain was seen a few times. A clone one base away is much larger, so this may be a read error. Per the germline V gene, CDR1 is LNHDA and CDR2 is SQIVND (reference sequence). The CDR3 has 11 residues. TCRdb fed the 5' RACE reads into MiXCR, producing one record per CDR3 protein. Among some 32,000 distinct CDR3 sequences, 27% were seen once, and the ten largest hold 2% to 2.5%. Tregs were sorted as CD4+CD25+CD127-/low cells. This sequence originates from a female donor with breast cancer. Source material: tumor-infiltrating Tregs sorted from the breast tumor. The rearrangement joins TRBV19 to TRBJ2-1, with TRBD1 matching over 9 bases. CDR3 coding DNA: TGTGTCAGTACTATCGGACAGGGGTGGTTCTTC. Encoded protein: CVSTIGQGWFF.